The source of this TCR beta chain is a study of blood T cell repertoires in COVID-19. In the original analysis: Amplification with reference gene primers provided the estimates of nucleated cell counts. The method was immunoSEQ multiplex PCR; TCRdb's version includes in-frame clones alone and lacks a portion of them. V, J and clone size were drawn from that table, and D and trimming were deduced from the DNA. Of tens of thousands of clones listed, under 85% were seen once; the top ten hold 6.5% to 9%. The CDR3 extends over 14 amino acids. Between the trimmed V and J ends, which lost 6 bases and 8 bases, there was a span of 16 bases. Germline-derived CDR1 and CDR2 are MDHEN and SYDVKM.

Sequenced: peripheral blood. The clonotype was recovered from a man aged 55 to 70 with active COVID-19. The V and J genes are TRBV28 and TRBJ1-4; maybe TRBD1 (6 bases). CDR3 loop: CASRTHRDGEKLFF. CDR3 DNA sequence: TGTGCCAGCAGAACCCACAGGGATGGCGAAAAACTGTTTTTT.